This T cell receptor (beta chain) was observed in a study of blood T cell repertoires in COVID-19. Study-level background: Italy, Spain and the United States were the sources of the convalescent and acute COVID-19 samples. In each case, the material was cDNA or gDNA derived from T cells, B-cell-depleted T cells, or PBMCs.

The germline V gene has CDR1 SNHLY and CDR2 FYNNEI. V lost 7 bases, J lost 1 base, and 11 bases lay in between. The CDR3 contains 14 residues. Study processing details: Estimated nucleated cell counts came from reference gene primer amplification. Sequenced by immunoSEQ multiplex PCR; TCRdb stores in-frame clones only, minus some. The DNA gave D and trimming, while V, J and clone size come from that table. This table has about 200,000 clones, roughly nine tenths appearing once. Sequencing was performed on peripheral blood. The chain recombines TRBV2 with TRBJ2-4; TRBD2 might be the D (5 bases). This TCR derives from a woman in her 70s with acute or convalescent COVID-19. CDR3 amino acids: CASNRDNAKNIQYF. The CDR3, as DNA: TGTGCCAGCAATCGGGATAATGCCAAAAACATTCAGTACTTC.